This T cell receptor (beta chain) was identified in a study of cytomegalovirus exposure and HLA in healthy donors. Study as a whole: The 500 to 750 first-cohort repertoires and the 95 to 150 validation repertoires shared the same platform, a later analysis reported.

V lost 2 bases to trimming and J lost 5 bases, with 14 bases between them. The length of the CDR3 is 14 residues. The germline CDR1 and CDR2 sequences are SGHRS and YFSETQ. General study points: A subsequent analysis found that TCR clusters from the first cohort also tended to co-occur in the roughly 120 validation repertoires, with around 94% of cluster scores above 0. The study designated 150 to 200 TCR beta chains cytomegalovirus-associated.

Clones were sequenced by immunoSEQ multiplex PCR, and TCRdb holds only the in-frame ones, with some missing. The sample includes roughly 350,000 clones, 86% seen only once; the top ten take approximately 0.84%. A remark on this clone: Antigen: not known.

V usage is TRBV5-1 and J usage is TRBJ2-7; tentative D call: TRBD2 (5 bases). Sequenced material: PBMCs. This clonotype originated in a woman between 18 and 29 years old in good health and CMV-seronegative. The CDR3 region has the DNA TGCGCCAGCAGCTTAGAGCGGAGATCCGACGAGCAGTACTTC. It yields the protein CASSLERRSDEQYF.